One and the same sample provided the 9 T cell receptor beta chains below, sequenced in a study of OX40 agonist ivuxolimab in advanced cancers. The assay was immunoSEQ multiplex PCR, and TCRdb's table has in-frame clones only and misses some. Of 42,000 or so clones in the sample, 85% to 90% were seen once. The sample consisted of CD4+ or CD8+ T cells sorted from blood, taken in a trial of the OX40 agonist ivuxolimab. Receptors originate from an adult with an advanced solid tumor such as melanoma, head and neck, liver or kidney cancer.

The chain is built from TRBV6-5 and TRBJ1-1; tentatively, D is TRBD1 (5 bases). In germline, CDR1 is MNHEY, CDR2 SVGAGI. The ends were cut back, 3 bases at V and 5 bases at J, with 10 bases in the middle. The CDR3 sequence is 13 residues long. The CDR3 protein is CASSYGTQTEAFF. CDR3 bases: TGTGCCAGCAGTTATGGGACTCAAACTGAAGCTTTCTTT.

The gene calls are TRBV4-2 and TRBJ2-3; D unclear. Trimming took off 0 bases at V and 2 bases at J, with 12 bases between the two ends. Germline CDR1 reads LGHNA; CDR2 reads YNFKEQ. The length of the CDR3 is 16 residues. The CDR3 DNA reads as TGTGCCAGCAGCCAAGATCCCGGGTCGTCCACAGATACGCAGTATTTT. Translation gives CASSQDPGSSTDTQYF.

This rearrangement joins TRBV5-1 to TRBJ1-1, with 9 bases identical to TRBD1. The CDR3 length is 14 residues. The V segment lost 10 bases and the J segment 5 bases; nucleotides outside the gene matches: 12. Germline V gene lookup returns CDR1 SGHRS and CDR2 YFSETQ. CDR3 loop: CAGVLGTGLTEAFF. The DNA for the CDR3 is TGCGCCGGAGTACTAGGGACAGGGCTAACTGAAGCTTTCTTT.

The V and J genes are TRBV11-2 and TRBJ1-1, with D uncertain. Trimming stripped 4 bases from V and 1 base from J, with 7 bases between. The CDR3 is 13 amino acids. Germline CDR1 and CDR2: SGHAT and FQNNGV. CDR3 region: CASSYDPNTEAFF. For the CDR3, the DNA is TGTGCCAGCAGCTACGACCCGAACACTGAAGCTTTCTTT.

The chain carries TRBV7-9 and TRBJ2-3, with 7 bases aligning to TRBD2. Losses at the gene ends were 2 bases for V and 6 bases for J; bases not matched to a gene: 8. Germline CDR1 SEHNR, CDR2 FQNEAQ (reference sequence). There are 15 residues in the CDR3. The CDR3 bases are TGTGCCAGCAGCTTACGTGTCGGGGAGGGGGATACGCAGTATTTT. Translated: CASSLRVGEGDTQYF.

This clone was counted a few times. This chain links TRBV11-2 with TRBJ2-2; no clear D. The germline V gene has CDR1 SGHAT and CDR2 FQNNGV. V dropped 2 bases and J dropped 4 bases, with 14 bases sitting between them. The CDR3 has 16 residues. The CDR3 loop reads CASSLLVELVTGELFF. The DNA of the CDR3 is TGTGCCAGCAGCTTACTAGTAGAGTTAGTCACCGGGGAGCTGTTTTTT. The variable domain in full, with the rest retrieved from reference TRBV11-2 and TRBJ2-2, is EAGVAQSPRYKIIEKRQSVAFWCNPISGHATLYWYQQILGQGPKLLIQFQNNGVVDDSQLPKDRFSAERLKGVDSTLKIQPAKLEDSAVYLCASSLLVELVTGELFFGEGSRLTVL.

CDR3 residues: CASSVLQTPTEAFF. CDR3 in DNA: TGTGCCAGCAGCGTACTTCAGACGCCCACTGAAGCTTTCTTT. The chain employs TRBV9 and TRBJ1-1; D is uncertain. The CDR3 is made up of 14 amino acids. V was shortened by 1 base and J by 4 bases, with 11 bases between the two germline ends. Germline lookup yields CDR1 SGDLS and CDR2 YYNGEE.

This chain connects TRBV5-1 to TRBJ2-5; possible D gene TRBD2, 5 bases. Trimming took 4 bases from V and 4 from J, leaving 20 bases between them. Germline-derived CDR1 and CDR2 are SGHRS and YFSETQ. This CDR3 has 16 residues. The CDR3 is CASSQEGFPTRETQYF. DNA for the CDR3: TGCGCCAGCAGCCAAGAGGGCTTCCCCACGCGAGAGACCCAGTACTTC. The entire variable domain, with the rest obtained from reference TRBV5-1 and TRBJ2-5, is as follows: KAGVTQTPRYLIKTRGQQVTLSCSPISGHRSVSWYQQTPGQGLQFLFEYFSETQRNKGNFPGRFSGRQFSNSRSEMNVSTLELGDSALYLCASSQEGFPTRETQYFGPGTRLLVL.

V gene TRBV28 combines with J gene TRBJ2-2; D may be TRBD1 (6 bases). Looked up from germline, CDR1 is MDHEN and CDR2 is SYDVKM. The ends were cut back, 2 bases at V and 4 bases at J, with 14 bases in the middle. The CDR3 length is 16 residues. The CDR3 DNA is TGTGCCAGCAGTTTAGAGGGGGTGTATGGCACCGGGGAGCTGTTTTTT. Translated, it gives CASSLEGVYGTGELFF.